The 13 T cell receptor beta chains reported below all come from one sample, sequenced in a study of cytomegalovirus exposure and HLA in healthy donors. In the PCR, 60 Vbeta and 13 Jbeta primers were used. Here immunoSEQ multiplex PCR was the method, and the copy in TCRdb shows in-frame clones only, minus some. The sample contains more than 30,000 clones, roughly 74% of which appear only once. Sequencing was carried out using PBMCs. These receptors were obtained from a man aged 25 to 40 in good health and CMV-seronegative.

The chain carries TRBV5-5 and TRBJ2-7, with 9 nucleotides matching TRBD1. CDR1 is SGHKS, CDR2 YYEKEE, per germline (reference sequence). J gave up 1 base and V 5 bases, and 7 bases lay outside the gene matches. This CDR3 spans 15 amino acids. The CDR3 DNA sequence: TGTGCCAGCAGGCTCCGAGACAGGGGGTCCTACGAGCAGTACTTC. Translating gives CASRLRDRGSYEQYF.

J is TRBJ1-3 and V is TRBV6-1; a weak D match, TRBD1 (5 bases). This CDR3 has 14 residues. Trimming left V 6 bases short and J 3 bases short, with 12 bases between. The germline V gene has CDR1 MNHNS and CDR2 SASEGT. CDR3 region: CASSGGPLGNTIYF. The CDR3, as DNA: TGTGCCAGCAGCGGGGGACCGCTTGGAAACACCATATATTTT.

The rearrangement joins TRBV6-5 to TRBJ2-1; 9 bases fit TRBD2. V dropped 8 bases and J dropped 6; count of bases not matched to a gene: 8. The CDR3 contains 14 residues. Germline V gene lookup returns CDR1 MNHEY and CDR2 SVGAGI. The CDR3 sequence: CASSLAGVANEQFF. The CDR3 nucleotides read TGTGCCAGCTCCTTAGCGGGGGTGGCCAATGAGCAGTTCTTC.

The chain joins TRBV28 to TRBJ2-5; 10 bases fit TRBD2. The CDR3 has 15 residues. Germline-derived CDR1 and CDR2 are MDHEN and SYDVKM. This chain's CDR3 is CAARRSGGAEETQYF. The DNA of the CDR3 is TGTGCGGCCCGGAGAAGCGGGGGGGCCGAGGAGACCCAGTACTTC.

V usage is TRBV11-1 and J usage is TRBJ2-7; 9 nucleotides agree with TRBD2. With 5 bases clipped from V and 0 bases from J, the junction kept 5 bases outside the gene matches. The CDR3 runs 15 residues. Germline lookup yields CDR1 SGHAT and CDR2 FQDESV (reference sequence). The CDR3 reads CASSTSSGISYEQYF. The DNA of the CDR3 is TGTGCCAGCAGCACTTCTAGCGGGATCTCCTACGAGCAGTACTTC.

This rearrangement joins TRBV19 to TRBJ2-1, with TRBD2 identical over 8 bases. The CDR3 consists of 15 residues. V trimming: 5 bases; J trimming: 5 bases; junction bases outside the gene matches: 8. Germline V gene lookup returns CDR1 LNHDA and CDR2 SQIVND (reference sequence). CDR3 in DNA: TGTGCCAGTAGTCCTACTAGCGGAGAAAACAATGAGCAGTTCTTC. Encoded protein: CASSPTSGENNEQFF.

This clone was counted only a few times. The V and J genes are TRBV7-2 and TRBJ1-1, with D possibly matching TRBD1 (5 bases). V was cut by 7 bases and J by 0 bases, with 15 bases left in between. Looked up from germline, CDR1 is SGHTA and CDR2 is FQGNSA. This CDR3 has 15 residues. The CDR3 DNA is TGTGCCAGCACCCTAATCCAGGGTGTGAACACTGAAGCTTTCTTT. Encoded protein: CASTLIQGVNTEAFF.

The V and J genes are TRBV7-3 and TRBJ1-1; possibly TRBD1 for D (5 bases). The CDR3 is made up of 14 amino acids. CDR1 is SGHTA, CDR2 FQGTGA, per germline. V lost 6 bases to trimming and J lost 4 bases, with 15 bases between them. The CDR3 DNA sequence: TGTGCCAGCAGTTCCGCCGTCGGGGGCACTGAAGCTTTCTTT. Translation gives CASSSAVGGTEAFF.

This rearrangement joins TRBV6-5 to TRBJ1-1; D is possibly TRBD1 (5 bases). The CDR3 consists of 13 residues. Between the trimmed V and J ends, which lost 7 bases and 0 bases, there was a span of 9 bases. Germline V lookup: CDR1 MNHEY, CDR2 SVGAGI. The CDR3 loop is CASNRQLNTEAFF. CDR3 sequence (DNA): TGTGCCAGCAACCGACAGTTGAACACTGAAGCTTTCTTT.

This clone is a singleton in its sample. This chain joins TRBV6-5 and TRBJ1-2, with a weak D call TRBD1 (6 bases). CDR3 length equals 13 residues. V lost 4 bases and J 2 bases, leaving 8 bases between the germline ends. The germline CDR1 and CDR2 sequences are MNHEY and SVGAGI. CDR3 residues: CASSLDRNYGYTF. CDR3 coding DNA: TGTGCCAGCAGTTTGGACAGAAACTATGGCTACACCTTC.

This chain connects TRBV6-5 to TRBJ1-3, with D possibly TRBD1 on 5 matching bases. V shed 7 bases and J shed 0 bases, with 10 bases lying between them. The CDR3 has 14 residues. Germline-derived CDR1 and CDR2 are MNHEY and SVGAGI. CDR3 residues: CASTTGGSGNTIYF. Here the CDR3 DNA reads TGTGCCAGCACCACGGGGGGCTCTGGAAACACCATATATTTT.

This rearrangement joins TRBV9 to TRBJ1-1; tentative D call: TRBD1 (6 bases). Germline CDR1 and CDR2: SGDLS and YYNGEE. V lost 2 bases, J lost 1 base, and 9 bases lay in between. This CDR3 contains 14 residues. The CDR3 here is CASSVQGQNTEAFF. The CDR3 DNA reads as TGTGCCAGCAGCGTTCAGGGGCAGAACACTGAAGCTTTCTTT.

The rearrangement joins TRBV15 to TRBJ1-4; D remains unclear. V was pared by 1 base and J by 7 bases, with 16 bases between. Germline loops: CDR1 LNHNV, CDR2 YYDKDF (reference sequence). This CDR3 contains 16 residues. CDR3 DNA sequence: TGTGCCACCAGCAGAGGTCATGAGGGTAGTCGTGAAAAACTGTTTTTT. This encodes CATSRGHEGSREKLFF.